The clone carrying this TCR beta chain was recorded a few times. Its cognate antigen is unknown. These data are taken from a study of T cell repertoires in cytomegalovirus infection. TCRdb used MiXCR to reprocess the reads, holding one entry per CDR3 protein. The table records 450,000 to 650,000 distinct CDR3 sequences, about 40% of them present only once. Per germline, CDR1 SGHAT and CDR2 FQNNGV. This CDR3 spans 13 amino acids. Trimming took 3 bases from V and 4 from J, leaving 8 bases between them. The TCR comes from a human donor in good health (CMV status not recorded). Some clones in this sample may be carry-over from other donors' samples. Source: cultured PBMCs, taken from culture after CMV antigen stimulation. The chain couples TRBV11-2 to TRBJ2-3; D is perhaps TRBD2 (5 bases). CDR3 in amino acids: CASSFLRADTQYF. The CDR3, as DNA: TGTGCCAGCAGCTTTTTGAGGGCAGATACGCAGTATTTT. Looking up the rest from reference TRBV11-2 and TRBJ2-3 gives the full variable domain: EAGVAQSPRYKIIEKRQSVAFWCNPISGHATLYWYQQILGQGPKLLIQFQNNGVVDDSQLPKDRFSAERLKGVDSTLKIQPAKLEDSAVYLCASSFLRADTQYFGPGTRLTVL.